Following are 4 T cell receptor beta chains from one sample sequenced in a study of blood T cells in healthy people across ages (dated by TCRdb to 2014 to 2015). The protocol used for the library was 5' RACE. Reads for this sample came from an Illumina HiSeq 2500. A second PCR of 7 to 11 cycles was performed with a sample-barcoded 5' primer and a J-beta primer mix. TCRdb applied fastp at Q25 and MiXCR to the public reads, then kept only in-frame beta chains. Under each unique CDR3 protein, matching rows form one entry showing the most common genes and DNA. The sample has some 1.4 million distinct CDR3 sequences on record, around 42% of them singletons. 7% to 9% of the sample belongs to the ten largest clones. The sample was blood. These receptors all come from a woman aged 18 to 35 in good health.

The genes are TRBV12-3 or TRBV12-4 and TRBJ2-3; D might be TRBD2 (7 bases). The ends were cut back, 3 bases at V and 7 bases at J, with 14 bases in the middle. This CDR3 spans 14 amino acids. Here the CDR3 DNA reads TGTGCCAGCAGTTTGGCGGGGGCTACTCATACGCAGTATTTT. Encoded protein: CASSLAGATHTQYF.

This clonotype was seen many times. This chain connects TRBV7-2 to TRBJ2-1, with D unresolved. The CDR3 is made up of 17 amino acids. Per the germline V gene, CDR1 is SGHTA and CDR2 is FQGNSA. V was trimmed by 1 base and J by 5 bases, leaving 18 bases between them. Written as DNA, the CDR3 is TGTGCCAGCAGCTTAGGTGGTCTGGGCACATTCGACAATGAGCAGTTCTTC. This gives the protein CASSLGGLGTFDNEQFF.

A single count supports this clonotype. This sequence joins TRBV3-1 and TRBJ2-3; 8 bases line up with TRBD1. The CDR3 covers 18 residues. J gave up 2 bases and V 0 bases, and 10 bases lay outside the gene matches. Germline V gene data show CDR1 as LGHDT and CDR2 as YNNKEL (reference sequence). The DNA of the CDR3 is TGTGCCAGCAGCCAAGAGACTGGCAGGGGGCGATCCACAGATACGCAGTATTTT. Encoded protein: CASSQETGRGRSTDTQYF.

The rearrangement uses TRBV4-1 and TRBJ1-1, with D possibly TRBD1 on 6 matching bases. Germline V gives CDR1 MGHRA, CDR2 YSYEKL. V was trimmed by 4 bases and J by 5 bases, leaving 11 bases between them. This CDR3 has 13 amino acids. For the CDR3, the DNA is TGCGCCAGCAGCCCCCAGGGGCAAACTGAAGCTTTCTTT. Translating gives CASSPQGQTEAFF.